Listed here is a single T cell receptor (beta chain). The data derive from a study of shared clonotypes between healthy human individuals. Clones were sequenced by immunoSEQ multiplex PCR, and TCRdb holds only the in-frame ones, with some missing. This sample has 600,000 to 800,000 clones, with approximately 72% found just once. The clonotype comes from a woman aged 25-40 years in good health. Material for sequencing was memory CD4+ T cells sorted from blood. Indicated subset: CD45RA-negative fraction.

The CDR3 nucleotides read TGCGCCAGCAGCCTAACAGGGGATAAAAAACTGTTTTTT. Amino acids: CASSLTGDKKLFF. The chain uses TRBV4-1 and TRBJ1-4; 7 nucleotides line up with TRBD1. With 4 bases clipped from V and 9 bases from J, the junction kept 5 bases outside the gene matches. Germline CDR1 reads MGHRA; CDR2 reads YSYEKL. This CDR3 is built from 13 residues.